This TCR beta chain was obtained from a study of ipilimumab plus nivolumab after autologous stem cell transplantation. Through week 26, nivolumab 3 mg/kg IV was given weeks 1, 4, 7, 10, then biweekly. The CDR3 length is 14 residues. V dropped 5 bases and J dropped 5; count of bases not matched to a gene: 8. Germline-derived CDR1 and CDR2 are SGHNT and YENEEA. Profiling relied on immunoSEQ multiplex PCR, and the TCRdb table lists in-frame clones only, not all of them. The sample carries roughly 43,000 clones, nearly 90% recorded once. This clone was detected only a few times. This TCR was sampled from a male donor with multiple myeloma. The chain couples TRBV11-3 to TRBJ2-5, with 7 bases lining up with TRBD2. Here the sequenced sample was PBMCs, taken in a trial of ipilimumab plus nivolumab as post-transplant consolidation. DNA for the CDR3: TGTGCCAGCAGCCCATTGGGGGGAGGGGAGACCCAGTACTTC. Amino acid sequence: CASSPLGGGETQYF. The whole variable domain, filled in from reference TRBV11-3 and TRBJ2-5, reads EAGVVQSPRYKIIEKKQPVAFWCNPISGHNTLYWYLQNLGQGPELLIRYENEEAVDDSQLPKDRFSAERLKGVDSTLKIQPAELGDSAVYLCASSPLGGGETQYFGPGTRLLVL.